A selection of T cell receptor beta chains follows, all from one sample in a study of CD8 T cells in Susac syndrome. TCRdb reprocessed the immunoSEQ multiplex PCR reads with MiXCR, giving one entry per CDR3 protein. The sample contains some 140,000 distinct CDR3 sequences, around 95% of which appear only once. The sequenced material came from CD8+ T cells from PBMCs. These TCRs come from a human donor with Susac syndrome. Each CDR3 is given with its conserved first and last residue. Clone size is not always given. Where it is, it says once, few, many or a class for expanded clones.

V,J,size,CDR3
TRBV12-3/TRBV12-4,TRBJ2-5,-,CASSPLAGGLETQYF
TRBV29-1,TRBJ2-7,-,CSVVSSGSRYEQYF
TRBV2,TRBJ2-3,-,CAIPTGEDTQYF
TRBV29-1,TRBJ2-5,-,CSVEGLAGESAQYF
TRBV4-1,TRBJ2-7,-,CASSIGQGLNEQYF
TRBV14,TRBJ1-1,-,CASSLIRERRPEAFF
TRBV9,TRBJ1-2,-,CASSVATVNYGYTF
TRBV13,TRBJ2-7,-,CASSLGDSAYEQYF
TRBV29-1,TRBJ2-7,-,CSVATDYEQYF
TRBV9,TRBJ2-3,-,CASSPRTGTDTQYF
TRBV6-5,TRBJ2-2,-,CASSYSGGELFF
TRBV5-6,TRBJ1-1,-,CASSLTSGLLEAFF
TRBV4-1,TRBJ1-4,once,CASSQSTGSESEKLFF
TRBV20-1,TRBJ1-5,-,CSASAGMGNQPQHF
TRBV7-9,TRBJ2-1,-,CASSLALWDRAYNEQFF
TRBV12-3/TRBV12-4,TRBJ1-5,-,CASSFGGFNQPQHF
TRBV30,TRBJ2-7,-,CAWRPRWVNDPYEQYF
TRBV7-9,TRBJ2-5,-,CASSSTGTSGLLYQETQYF
TRBV3-1,TRBJ2-1,-,CASSQEVADNEQFF
TRBV4-1,TRBJ2-7,once,CASSQVGGSLEYEQYF
TRBV7-6,TRBJ2-5,once,CASSSSGAVETQYF
TRBV4-1,TRBJ2-1,once,CASSTLPGLAVSHEQFF
TRBV9,TRBJ2-1,-,CASSHDRVLYNEQFF
TRBV7-9,TRBJ2-1,-,CASSLLPGTGSYNEQFF
TRBV11-2,TRBJ2-7,once,CASSFPGLAGDPYEQYF
TRBV4-1,TRBJ1-1,-,CATLGIGGTEAFF
TRBV29-1,TRBJ2-5,once,CSVEYMTSGRRGETQYF
TRBV6-5,TRBJ2-1,-,CASSRILASEQFF
TRBV29-1,TRBJ2-7,-,CSAGREGLEQYF
TRBV30,TRBJ2-7,-,CAWSVEAGPYEQYF
TRBV29-1,TRBJ2-2,-,CSVGGTGVENTGELFF
TRBV29-1,TRBJ2-7,-,CSVEPGPDYEQYF
TRBV28,TRBJ2-1,-,CASRIDRGDNEQFF
TRBV20-1,TRBJ2-7,-,CSARGGYEQYF
TRBV27,TRBJ1-3,-,CASSSLPPGNTIYF
TRBV27,TRBJ2-1,-,CASSFVSASGNEQFF
TRBV3-1,TRBJ2-1,-,CASSSPWVAPNNEQFF
TRBV19,TRBJ1-2,few,CASSKTTGPHGYTF
TRBV18,TRBJ2-1,-,CASSPAAGLAGMGQFF
TRBV9,TRBJ2-2,-,CASCRDPDRQLTGELFF
TRBV28,TRBJ2-3,-,CASSLSHAPDTQYF
TRBV6-2/TRBV6-3,TRBJ2-1,-,CASSRPGLVAPYNEQFF
TRBV19,TRBJ1-1,-,CASRAGRATEAFF
TRBV6-1,TRBJ1-4,-,CASSEGGDGYEKLFF
TRBV28,TRBJ2-5,-,CASTDLDPYQETQYF
TRBV7-9,TRBJ2-2,-,CASSRPGDGTGELFF
TRBV6-5,TRBJ1-1,few,CASSPSGTEAFF
TRBV11-2,TRBJ2-3,-,CASSLLLSDTQYF
TRBV7-9,TRBJ2-5,-,CASSLEVLQETQYF
TRBV5-6,TRBJ2-2,-,CASSFGTDGLFF
TRBV13,TRBJ2-1,once,CASRPRELGSYNEQFF
TRBV28,TRBJ1-2,-,CASSRGQGDYGYTF